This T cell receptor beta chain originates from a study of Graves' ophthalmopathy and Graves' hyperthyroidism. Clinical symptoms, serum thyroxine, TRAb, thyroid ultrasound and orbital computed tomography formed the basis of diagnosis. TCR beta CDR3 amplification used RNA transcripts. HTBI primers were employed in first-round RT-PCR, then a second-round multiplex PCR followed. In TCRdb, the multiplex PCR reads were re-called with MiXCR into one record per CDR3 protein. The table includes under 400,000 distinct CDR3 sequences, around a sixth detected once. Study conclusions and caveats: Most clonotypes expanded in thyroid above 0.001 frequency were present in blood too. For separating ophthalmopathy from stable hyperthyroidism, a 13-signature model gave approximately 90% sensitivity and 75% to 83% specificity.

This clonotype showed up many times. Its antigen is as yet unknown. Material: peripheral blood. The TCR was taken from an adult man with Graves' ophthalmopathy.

The CDR3: CATEGQTYEQYF. The DNA for the CDR3 is TGCGCCACAGAAGGACAGACCTACGAGCAGTACTTC. V gene TRBV10-1 combines with J gene TRBJ2-7, with D perhaps TRBD1 (6 bases). The V gene's germline CDR1 is WNHNN and CDR2 SYGVQD (reference sequence). The CDR3 loop spans 12 amino acids. V was pared by 10 bases and J by 2 bases, with 12 bases between.